The 30 T cell receptor beta chains in this list originate from one sample, sequenced in a study of T cells after yellow fever vaccination. TCRdb recomputed calls from the 5' RACE reads with MiXCR, one row per CDR3 protein. The sample has 300,000 to 400,000 distinct CDR3 sequences, around 3.9% seen once. This sample comprised PBMCs, obtained 5 days after the yellow fever booster vaccination. Receptor source: a man younger than 35 who received the YFV17D yellow fever vaccine.

The V and J genes are TRBV4-1 and TRBJ2-4, with D possibly being TRBD2 (7 bases). The germline CDR1 and CDR2 sequences are MGHRA and YSYEKL. The CDR3 consists of 17 residues. The V end lost 3 bases, the J end lost 1 base, and 16 bases lay between the germline ends. CDR3 residues: CASSHLGGAGAKNIQYF. The CDR3 region has the DNA TGCGCCAGCAGCCACCTAGGGGGGGCGGGTGCCAAAAACATTCAGTACTTC.

This clonotype has a handful of counts. This chain connects TRBV5-1 to TRBJ2-1, with D possibly called TRBD1 or TRBD2 (5 bases each). Germline V gene lookup returns CDR1 SGHRS and CDR2 YFSETQ. Trimming removed 4 bases at V and 9 bases at J, with 17 bases between. There are 14 residues in the CDR3. The CDR3 protein is CASSPGTRGSEQFF. CDR3 sequence (DNA): TGCGCCAGCAGCCCCGGGACCAGAGGCAGTGAGCAGTTCTTC.

The chain carries TRBV12-2 and TRBJ2-5; the D call TRBD1 from the table was never checked on the DNA. TRBV12-2 is annotated as a pseudogene. The CDR3 runs 14 residues. Written as DNA, the CDR3 is TGTGCAAGTCGCCCTTGGGGGGGAAAAGAGACCCAGTACTTC. Protein sequence: CASRPWGGKETQYF.

This clonotype was seen only a few times. The chain has TRBV6-5 and TRBJ1-6; unclear D gene. V was cut by 7 bases and J by 9 bases, with 13 bases left in between. Per the germline V gene, CDR1 is MNHEY and CDR2 is SVGAGI. There are 13 residues in the CDR3. This CDR3 is CASTGGETSPLHF. The CDR3 DNA is TGTGCCAGCACCGGCGGGGAGACTTCACCCCTCCACTTT.

This clonotype appeared a few times. V is TRBV6-2 or TRBV6-3 and J is TRBJ2-1, with no clear D. With 7 bases removed from V and 2 bases from J, the gap between germline ends came to 6 bases. The CDR3 is 12 residues long. Germline CDR1 is MNHEY and CDR2 is SVGEGT. The CDR3 spells CASTRPYNEQFF. The CDR3 DNA follows: TGTGCCAGCACCCGTCCCTACAATGAGCAGTTCTTC.

This clonotype has only a few counts. This chain links TRBV20-1 with TRBJ1-6; a possible D gene is TRBD1 (5 bases). V was trimmed by 3 bases and J by 10 bases, leaving 13 bases between them. This CDR3 region has 13 residues. Per the germline V gene, CDR1 is DFQATT and CDR2 is SNEGSKA (reference sequence). The CDR3 DNA follows: TGCAGTGCTAGTCGCAGGGCAGACTCACCCCTCCACTTT. As protein: CSASRRADSPLHF.

A few counts support this clonotype. The V gene is TRBV9, the J gene TRBJ2-7; TRBD1 agrees at 9 bases. Germline CDR1 and CDR2: SGDLS and YYNGEE. V was clipped by 0 bases and J by 0 bases; unmatched bases: 1. The CDR3 covers 15 residues. CDR3 nucleotide sequence: TGTGCCAGCAGCGTAGGGGACAGGGTCTCCTACGAGCAGTACTTC. This sequence encodes CASSVGDRVSYEQYF.

This clonotype showed up just a few times. This chain uses TRBV7-6 with TRBJ2-7, with 16 bases fitting TRBD2. Unmatched junction bases numbered 1, after V lost 3 bases and J lost 2 bases. The CDR3 sequence is 16 residues long. Germline CDR1 and CDR2: SGHVS and FNYEAQ. In DNA, the CDR3 is TGTGCCAGCAGCTTGGGGACTAGCGGGGGGGCCTACGAGCAGTACTTC. This translates into CASSLGTSGGAYEQYF.

This clonotype was observed a handful of times. The chain is built from TRBV20-1 and TRBJ2-7; D is unresolved. The germline V gene encodes CDR1 DFQATT and CDR2 SNEGSKA (reference sequence). CDR3 length: 12 amino acids. V gave up 6 bases and J gave up 5 bases, with 14 bases separating them. The CDR3 DNA is TGCAGTGCGCGGACCACTCGCCACGAGCAGTACTTC. It encodes CSARTTRHEQYF.

This clonotype was recorded many times. The chain employs TRBV18 and TRBJ1-1; D is ambiguous. V was clipped by 2 bases and J by 0 bases, with 7 bases between them. CDR1 and CDR2 (germline): KGHSH, LQKENI. This CDR3 has 14 amino acids. CDR3 protein: CASSPGVMNTEAFF. In nucleotides, the CDR3 is TGTGCCAGCTCACCAGGGGTCATGAACACTGAAGCTTTCTTT.

The J gene is TRBJ1-1, the V gene TRBV6-6; no definite D call. Germline lookup yields CDR1 MNHNY and CDR2 SVGAGI (reference sequence). The CDR3 sequence is 13 residues long. The V end lost 6 bases, the J end lost 1 base, and 9 bases lay between the germline ends. Here the CDR3 DNA reads TGTGCCAGCAGGTCCGGCGGGAACACTGAAGCTTTCTTT. This gives the protein CASRSGGNTEAFF.

V usage is TRBV25-1 and J usage is TRBJ1-2; TRBD1 agrees at 7 bases. The J segment lost 4 bases and the V segment lost 2 bases, leaving 4 bases of the junction unmatched. Germline lookup yields CDR1 MGHDK and CDR2 SYGVNS. The CDR3 consists of 14 residues. For the CDR3, the DNA is TGTGCCAGCAGTGAACAAACAGGGGTCTATGGCTACACCTTC. It codes for CASSEQTGVYGYTF.

This clonotype came up a few times. The rearrangement links TRBV5-1 to TRBJ2-3; 10 bases are a match to TRBD2. Germline loops: CDR1 SGHRS, CDR2 YFSETQ. This CDR3 has 14 amino acids. Trimming removed 4 bases from V and 4 bases from J; junction bases left unmatched: 3. Written as DNA, the CDR3 is TGCGCCAGCAGCACGGGGACTAGCGCAGATACGCAGTATTTT. Translating it yields CASSTGTSADTQYF.

This clonotype was detected a few times. The chain is built from TRBV7-2 and TRBJ2-3; TRBD1 aligns across 9 bases. The length of the CDR3 is 18 residues. Germline CDR1 and CDR2: SGHTA and FQGNSA. The V and J ends lost 2 bases and 2 bases, in that order; junction bases with no gene match: 11. The CDR3 DNA reads as TGTGCCAGCAGCTTAATTGGATCACAGGGGGCTCTCACAGATACGCAGTATTTT. Residues: CASSLIGSQGALTDTQYF.

This clonotype has more than one count but fewer than ten. V and J are TRBV7-6 and TRBJ2-5; D gene uncertain. The V and J ends lost 5 bases and 4 bases respectively, with 8 bases between them. The CDR3 covers 12 residues. Germline-derived CDR1 and CDR2 are SGHVS and FNYEAQ. The CDR3 reads CASSGEGETQYF. For the CDR3, the DNA is TGTGCCAGCAGCGGCGAAGGAGAGACCCAGTACTTC.

J is TRBJ2-3 and V is TRBV27, with 8 positions matching TRBD2. This CDR3 is built from 20 residues. V lost 6 bases to trimming and J lost 1 base; unmatched junction nucleotides: 21. In germline, CDR1 is MNHEY, CDR2 SMNVEV (reference sequence). The CDR3, as DNA: TGTGCCAGCAGGGGCGTTTTCTACGGGGGGGCCCCCTTCGGCACAGATACGCAGTATTTT. This encodes CASRGVFYGGAPFGTDTQYF.

This clonotype has a count of ten or more. The rearrangement uses TRBV4-1 and TRBJ2-1, with D possibly matching TRBD2 (6 bases). The V gene's germline CDR1 is MGHRA and CDR2 YSYEKL. This CDR3 comprises 16 residues. The V end lost 3 bases, the J end lost 2 bases, and 14 bases lay between the germline ends. The CDR3 reads CASSHPVVAAYNEQFF. Here the CDR3 DNA reads TGCGCCAGCAGCCACCCGGTGGTAGCGGCCTACAATGAGCAGTTCTTC.

This clonotype has ten or more counts. The genes are TRBV9 and TRBJ2-5, with TRBD1 matching over 12 bases. V lost 2 bases to trimming and J lost 5 bases; unmatched junction nucleotides: 4. Germline CDR1 reads SGDLS; CDR2 reads YYNGEE. The CDR3 totals 15 residues. As DNA, the CDR3 is TGTGCCAGCAGCGTTGGGACAGGGGGCCTCGAGACCCAGTACTTC. It is translated as CASSVGTGGLETQYF.

This chain uses TRBV12-3 or TRBV12-4 with TRBJ2-1; 13 nucleotides agree with TRBD2. CDR3 length: 18 residues. V shed 6 bases, J shed 1 base, and the junction held 9 bases outside the gene matches. As DNA, the CDR3 is TGTGCCAGCAGCCGTCGGACTAGCGGGGGCCCTTCCTACAATGAGCAGTTCTTC. Translation: CASSRRTSGGPSYNEQFF.

In its sample, this clonotype was seen many times. The chain links TRBV30 to TRBJ2-5, with D maybe TRBD1 (5 bases). V was clipped by 2 bases and J by 4 bases, with 11 bases between them. Germline CDR1 reads GTSNPN; CDR2 reads SVGIG (reference sequence). The CDR3 length is 13 residues. The CDR3 DNA follows: TGTGCCTGGAGTAGGGGATCGGGAGAGACCCAGTACTTC. Translation: CAWSRGSGETQYF. The variable domain in full, completed from reference TRBV30 and TRBJ2-5, reads SQTIHQWPATLVQPVGSPLSLECTVEGTSNPNLYWYRQAAGRGLQLLFYSVGIGQISSEVPQNLSASRPQDRQFILSSKKLLLSDSGFYLCAWSRGSGETQYFGPGTRLLVL.

Here the CDR3 DNA reads TGTGCCAGCAGCACGGGACGGGAGCAGTTCTTC. Translation gives CASSTGREQFF. The chain carries TRBV5-4 and TRBJ2-1, with D perhaps given as TRBD1 or TRBD2 (5 bases each). The length of the CDR3 is 11 residues. Trimming stripped 4 bases from V and 10 bases from J, with 9 bases between. Looked up from germline, CDR1 is SGHNT and CDR2 is YYREEE (reference sequence).

The chain uses TRBV6-6 and TRBJ1-5; weak D call: TRBD1 (6 bases). V was clipped by 4 bases and J by 3 bases, with 10 bases between them. The CDR3 extends over 14 amino acids. Germline V gene sequence: CDR1 MNHNY, CDR2 SVGAGI (reference sequence). The CDR3: CASSFGTFNQPQHF. The CDR3, as DNA: TGTGCCAGCAGTTTCGGGACATTCAATCAGCCCCAGCATTTT.

This chain links TRBV10-3 with TRBJ1-1; D is undetermined. V lost 5 bases to trimming and J lost 5 bases, with 9 bases between them. Germline values: CDR1 ENHRY, CDR2 SYGVKD. This CDR3 has 12 residues. The CDR3: CAISPWGTEAFF. The CDR3 region has the DNA TGTGCCATCAGTCCGTGGGGTACTGAAGCTTTCTTT.

In this sample, this clonotype turned up many times. The chain has TRBV7-2 and TRBJ1-2, with 8 bases identical to TRBD1. The CDR3 sequence is 15 residues long. Germline CDR1 is SGHTA and CDR2 is FQGNSA. With 5 bases clipped from V and 6 bases from J, the junction kept 11 bases outside the gene matches. The CDR3 spells CASSARTGRYNGYTF. DNA of the CDR3: TGTGCCAGCAGCGCCCGGACAGGGCGGTACAATGGCTACACCTTC.

This clonotype showed up just a few times. V is TRBV21-1 and J is TRBJ1-4. TRBV21-1 is assigned pseudogene status. The CDR3 is made up of 17 amino acids. Here the CDR3 DNA reads TGTGCCAGCAGCAAGCAGAGAGCGGCGGCAACTAATGAAAAACTGTTTTTT. Protein: CASSKQRAAATNEKLFF.

There are many counts of this clonotype. The DNA of the CDR3 is TGTGCCAGCAACCGGGACCGAGGATATGGCTACACCTTC. Its protein product is CASNRDRGYGYTF. The gene calls are TRBV12-3 or TRBV12-4 and TRBJ1-2; perhaps TRBD1 as D (5 bases). The V end lost 7 bases, the J end lost 5 bases, and 14 bases lay between the germline ends. The length of the CDR3 is 13 residues.

The sample holds a few counts of this clonotype. The chain uses TRBV2 and TRBJ2-4, with a possible D match to TRBD1 (6 bases). The CDR3 is 12 amino acids. Germline V gene lookup returns CDR1 SNHLY and CDR2 FYNNEI. In nucleotides, the CDR3 is TGTGCTTGCTTGGGGGCCCGAAACATTCAGTACTTC. This encodes CACLGARNIQYF.

The chain recombines TRBV7-2 with TRBJ2-5; no clear D. Deletions cut 2 bases from V and 2 bases from J, with 9 bases between. This CDR3 has 14 residues. Germline CDR1 and CDR2: SGHTA and FQGNSA. The CDR3 region has the DNA TGTGCCAGCAGCTTATTCCCCCGACAAGAGACCCAGTACTTC. Its translation is CASSLFPRQETQYF.

This clonotype has a count of ten or more. The chain is built from TRBV4-3 and TRBJ2-4, with unresolved D. CDR3 length: 13 residues. Germline-derived CDR1 and CDR2 are LGHNA and YSLEER. The V end lost 4 bases, the J end lost 5 bases, and 9 bases lay between the germline ends. For the CDR3, the DNA is TGCGCCAGCAGCCCACGGTGGGAAAACATTCAGTACTTC. Encoded protein: CASSPRWENIQYF.

The V and J genes are TRBV5-1 and TRBJ2-2; 10 bases align to TRBD1. From germline, CDR1 is SGHRS and CDR2 YFSETQ. V shed 8 bases and J 5 bases; nucleotides not matched to a gene: 9. CDR3 size: 15 residues. The CDR3 bases are TGCGCCAGTCAACGACAGGGGGCGCGGACCGGGGAGCTGTTTTTT. Amino acid sequence: CASQRQGARTGELFF.